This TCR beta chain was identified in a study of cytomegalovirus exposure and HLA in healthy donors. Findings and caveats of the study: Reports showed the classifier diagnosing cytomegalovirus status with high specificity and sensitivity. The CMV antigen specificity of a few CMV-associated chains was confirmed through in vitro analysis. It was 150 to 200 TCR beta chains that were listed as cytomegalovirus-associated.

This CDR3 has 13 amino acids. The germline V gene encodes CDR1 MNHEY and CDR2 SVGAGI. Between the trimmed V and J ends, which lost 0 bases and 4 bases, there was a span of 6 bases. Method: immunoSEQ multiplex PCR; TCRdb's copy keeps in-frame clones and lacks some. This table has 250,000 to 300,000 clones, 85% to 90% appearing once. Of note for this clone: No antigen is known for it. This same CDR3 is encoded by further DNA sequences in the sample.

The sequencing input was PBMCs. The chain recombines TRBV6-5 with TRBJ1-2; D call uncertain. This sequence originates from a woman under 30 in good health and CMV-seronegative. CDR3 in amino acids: CASSYSAGYGYTF. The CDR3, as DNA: TGTGCCAGCAGTTACTCCGCGGGCTATGGCTACACCTTC.